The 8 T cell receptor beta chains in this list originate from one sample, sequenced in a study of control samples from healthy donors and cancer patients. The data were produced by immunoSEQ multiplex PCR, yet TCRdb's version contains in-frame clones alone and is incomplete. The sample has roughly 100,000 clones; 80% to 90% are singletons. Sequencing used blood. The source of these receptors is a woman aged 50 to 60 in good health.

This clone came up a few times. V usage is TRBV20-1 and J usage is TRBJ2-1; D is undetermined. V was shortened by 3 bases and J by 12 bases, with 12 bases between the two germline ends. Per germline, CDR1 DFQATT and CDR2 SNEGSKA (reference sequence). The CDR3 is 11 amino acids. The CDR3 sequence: CSASNDYGQFF. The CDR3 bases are TGCAGTGCTAGTAACGATTACGGGCAGTTCTTC.

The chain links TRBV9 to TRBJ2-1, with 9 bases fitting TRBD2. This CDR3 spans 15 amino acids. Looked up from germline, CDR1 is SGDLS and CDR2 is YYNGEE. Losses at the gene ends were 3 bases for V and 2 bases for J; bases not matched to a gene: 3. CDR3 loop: CASSAGTSPYNEQFF. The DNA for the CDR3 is TGTGCCAGCAGCGCCGGGACTAGCCCCTACAATGAGCAGTTCTTC.

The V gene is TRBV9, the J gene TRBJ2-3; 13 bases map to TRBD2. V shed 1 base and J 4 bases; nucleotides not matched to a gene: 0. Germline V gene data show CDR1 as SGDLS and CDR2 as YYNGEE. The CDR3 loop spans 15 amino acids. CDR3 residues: CASSVTSGGADTQYF. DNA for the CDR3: TGTGCCAGCAGCGTAACTAGCGGGGGGGCAGATACGCAGTATTTT.

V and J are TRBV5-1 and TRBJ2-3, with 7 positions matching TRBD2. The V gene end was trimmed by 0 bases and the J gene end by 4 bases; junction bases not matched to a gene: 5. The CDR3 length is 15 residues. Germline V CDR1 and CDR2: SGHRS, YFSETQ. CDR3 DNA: TGCGCCAGCAGCTTGGGCGGGGGAGGTCCAGATACGCAGTATTTT. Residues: CASSLGGGGPDTQYF.

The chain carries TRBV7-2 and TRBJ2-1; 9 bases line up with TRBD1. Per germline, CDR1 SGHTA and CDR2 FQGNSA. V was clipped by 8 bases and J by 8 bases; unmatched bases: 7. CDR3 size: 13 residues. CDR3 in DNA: TGTGCCAGCGAAAAACAGGGGGCGCATGAGCAGTTCTTC. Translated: CASEKQGAHEQFF.

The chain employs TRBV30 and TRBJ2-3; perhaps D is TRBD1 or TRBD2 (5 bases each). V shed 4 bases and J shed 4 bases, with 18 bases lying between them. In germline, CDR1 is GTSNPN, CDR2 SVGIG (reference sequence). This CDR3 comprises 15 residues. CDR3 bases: TGTGCCTGGAAACCCGGGACCTCCATCGCAGATACGCAGTATTTT. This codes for CAWKPGTSIADTQYF. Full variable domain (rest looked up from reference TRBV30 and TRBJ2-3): SQTIHQWPATLVQPVGSPLSLECTVEGTSNPNLYWYRQAAGRGLQLLFYSVGIGQISSEVPQNLSASRPQDRQFILSSKKLLLSDSGFYLCAWKPGTSIADTQYFGPGTRLTVL.

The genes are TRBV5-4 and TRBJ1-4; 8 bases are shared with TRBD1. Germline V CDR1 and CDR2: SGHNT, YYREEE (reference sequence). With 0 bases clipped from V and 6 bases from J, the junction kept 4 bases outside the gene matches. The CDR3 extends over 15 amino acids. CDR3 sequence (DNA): TGTGCCAGCAGCTTGGCCCCGGACAGGGATGAAAAACTGTTTTTT. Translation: CASSLAPDRDEKLFF.

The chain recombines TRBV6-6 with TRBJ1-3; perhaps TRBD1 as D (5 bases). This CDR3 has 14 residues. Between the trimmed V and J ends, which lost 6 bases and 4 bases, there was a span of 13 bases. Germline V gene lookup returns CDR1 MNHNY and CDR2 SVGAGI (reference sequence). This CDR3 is CASSTGTVGNTIYF. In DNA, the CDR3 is TGTGCCAGCAGCACCGGGACGGTCGGAAACACCATATATTTT.